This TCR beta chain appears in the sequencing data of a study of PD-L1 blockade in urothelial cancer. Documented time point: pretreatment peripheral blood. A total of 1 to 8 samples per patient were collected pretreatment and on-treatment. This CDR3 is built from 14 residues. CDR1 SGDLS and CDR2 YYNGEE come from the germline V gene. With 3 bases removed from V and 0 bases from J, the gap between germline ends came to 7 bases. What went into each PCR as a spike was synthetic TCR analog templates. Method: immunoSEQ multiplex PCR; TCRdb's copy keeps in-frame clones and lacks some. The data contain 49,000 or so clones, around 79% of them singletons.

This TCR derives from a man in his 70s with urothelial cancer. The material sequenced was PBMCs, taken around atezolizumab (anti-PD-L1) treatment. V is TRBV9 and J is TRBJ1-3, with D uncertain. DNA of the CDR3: TGTGCCAGCAGCGCAGTGATCTCTGGAAACACCATATATTTT. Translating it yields CASSAVISGNTIYF.